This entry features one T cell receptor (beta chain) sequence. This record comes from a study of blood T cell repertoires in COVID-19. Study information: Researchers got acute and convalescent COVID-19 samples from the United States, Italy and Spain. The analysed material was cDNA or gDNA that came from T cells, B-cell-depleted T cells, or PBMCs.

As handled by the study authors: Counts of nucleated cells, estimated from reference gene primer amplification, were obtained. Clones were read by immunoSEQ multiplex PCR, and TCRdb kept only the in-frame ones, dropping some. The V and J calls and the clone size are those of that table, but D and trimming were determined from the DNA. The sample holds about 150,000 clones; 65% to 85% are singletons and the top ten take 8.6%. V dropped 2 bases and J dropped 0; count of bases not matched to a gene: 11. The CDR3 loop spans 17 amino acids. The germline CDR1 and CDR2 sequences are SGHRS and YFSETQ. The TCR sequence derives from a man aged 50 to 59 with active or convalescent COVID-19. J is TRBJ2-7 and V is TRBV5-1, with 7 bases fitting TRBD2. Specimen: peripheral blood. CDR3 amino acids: CASSLPFGSGTSYEQYF. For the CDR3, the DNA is TGCGCCAGCAGCTTACCTTTCGGAAGCGGGACCTCCTACGAGCAGTACTTC.